This entry concerns a single T cell receptor beta chain. What this receptor recognizes is not known. Base qualities were left out, and no much larger clone turns up one base away. The CDR3 regions of human TCRbeta chains were analyzed by immunosequencing. Per the source publication's procedure: TCRs in the repertoires were matched against a reference library of SARS-CoV-2-specific TCRs that had been generated with the MIRA antigen-specificity platform. Breadth was defined as the fraction of unique TCRs that were SARS-CoV-2-associated, and depth was defined as the fraction of total T cells that were SARS-CoV-2-associated. Using the MIRA data, every spike-specific TCR was mapped to the spike region that the TCR reacted to and assigned to either a CD4 or a CD8 class. Log10-transformed breadth and depth values were compared by one-way ANOVA with Sidak's multiple comparisons tests. Imported from immuneACCESS, the table was reduced by TCRdb to in-frame sequences with V and J called. These copies leave out some clones; in studies compared against another copy, an unresolved V gene accounts for under half, and the cause of the remainder is not known. For V, J and clone size, that table is used; D and trimming come from the DNA. The sample table lists about 110,000 clones, roughly 87% of them with a count of one. In total, the top ten clones hold approximately 3.1% of the sample.

Germline trimming: 5 bases from V, 2 bases from J; junction bases outside gene matches: 11. The CDR3 covers 18 residues, taking in both the cysteine and the phenylalanine. Solely the CDR3 DNA is kept, with 54 bases framed from the first base. In the germline V gene (reference sequence), CDR1 corresponds to SEHNR and CDR2 to FQNEAQ. The sample's time point label is to be understood as: baseline before first vaccination. The sample's treatment or condition label, in plain terms: meningococcal conjugate vaccine given as trial control. The vaccinee samples were drawn from two UK trials, COV001 and COV002, one of which was a single-blind randomized controlled phase 2/3 trial testing AZD1222 (ChAdOx1 nCoV-19) in healthy adults. For TCRbeta chain sequencing, PBMC samples from trial participants were taken at day 0 and at day 28 after the second dose. The source of the sample is a study of T cell responses to AZD1222 COVID-19 vaccine (dated by TCRdb to 2020 to 2023). About the investigation overall: A total of 233 trial participants underwent TCR sequencing, of whom 207 had received two doses of AZD1222 and about 25 had received two doses of the MenACWY control vaccine. Trial participants were enrolled by age into 18-55, 56-69 and 70-plus year subgroups, with about 150, 27 and 61 TCR-sequenced participants respectively.

Study-wide conclusions, independent of this receptor: Participants were mostly white British and included more females than males, and it was suggested by the authors that clonal diversity may have been underestimated. Because no day 14 peak-response samples were available, repertoires were characterized only after the peak T cell response. In the small 56-69-year group, the increase in depth fell short of significance, most likely because of low power. A significant rise in spike-specific TCR breadth and depth was observed after two AZD1222 doses relative to day 0 and relative to MenACWY recipients. Reportedly, almost half of the unique spike-specific TCRs recognized epitopes lying outside the regions that are mutated in the B.1.351 and B.1.1.7 variants. The vaccine-associated CD4 TCRs covered the entire spike protein, and the dominant responses fell in regions 160-218 and 743-854. Only five to seven AZD1222 recipients were SARS-CoV-2 seropositive at baseline, limiting conclusions about previously exposed vaccinees.

This TCR came from an adult in good health. The chain links TRBV7-9 with TRBJ2-7; TRBD2 lines up with 14 middle nucleotides. The specimen was peripheral blood, collected on day 0 of MenACWY control vaccination. For the CDR3, the sequence is CASSPPGTSGGRAYEQYF. The nucleotide sequence is TGTGCCAGCAGCCCCCCCGGGACTAGCGGGGGACGAGCCTACGAGCAGTACTTC. The full variable domain, with segments outside the CDR3 supplied by the reference TRBV7-9 and TRBJ2-7 proteins, appears as DTGVSQNPRHKITKRGQNVTFRCDPISEHNRLYWYRQTLGQGPEFLTYFQNEAQLEKSRLLSDRFSAERPKGSFSTLEIQRTEQGDSAMYLCASSPPGTSGGRAYEQYFGPGTRLTVT.